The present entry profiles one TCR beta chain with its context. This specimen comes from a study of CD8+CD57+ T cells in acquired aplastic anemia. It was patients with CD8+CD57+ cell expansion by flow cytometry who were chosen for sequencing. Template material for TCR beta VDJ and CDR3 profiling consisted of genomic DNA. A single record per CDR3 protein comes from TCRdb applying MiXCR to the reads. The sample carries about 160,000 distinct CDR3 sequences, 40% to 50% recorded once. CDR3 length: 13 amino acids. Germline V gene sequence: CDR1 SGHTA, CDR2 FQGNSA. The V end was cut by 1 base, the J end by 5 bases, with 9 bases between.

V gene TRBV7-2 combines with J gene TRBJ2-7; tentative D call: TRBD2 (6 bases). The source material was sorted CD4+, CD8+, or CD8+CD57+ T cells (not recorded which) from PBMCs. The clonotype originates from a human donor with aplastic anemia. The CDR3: CASSLGGENEQYF. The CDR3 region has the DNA TGTGCCAGCAGCTTAGGGGGGGAAAACGAGCAGTACTTC.